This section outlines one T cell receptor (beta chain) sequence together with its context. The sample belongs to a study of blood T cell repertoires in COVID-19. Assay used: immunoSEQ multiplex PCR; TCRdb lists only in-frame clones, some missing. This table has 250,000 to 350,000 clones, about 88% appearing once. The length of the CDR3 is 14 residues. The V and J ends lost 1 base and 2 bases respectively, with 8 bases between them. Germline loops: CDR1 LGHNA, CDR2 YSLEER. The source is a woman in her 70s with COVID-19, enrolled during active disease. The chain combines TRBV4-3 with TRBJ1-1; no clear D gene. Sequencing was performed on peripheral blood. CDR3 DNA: TGCGCCAGCAGCCAAGGAACCAGTAACACTGAAGCTTTCTTT. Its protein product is CASSQGTSNTEAFF.